The 21 T cell receptor beta chains reported below all come from one sample, sequenced in a study of neoadjuvant anti-PD-1 for oral cavity cancer. Time point specified: after neoadjuvant nivolumab, at surgical resection. Some clones are missing from TCRdb's copy, which holds only in-frame ones; the method was immunoSEQ multiplex PCR. Of 55,000 to 75,000 clones listed, roughly 90% were seen once; the top ten hold around 2.6%. The sequencing used PBMCs, collected after nivolumab (anti-PD-1) treatment. Every receptor here comes from a person aged 35-79 years with oral cavity squamous cell carcinoma.

The J gene is TRBJ2-5, the V gene TRBV6-1; TRBD1 matches 11 bases. Germline CDR1 MNHNS, CDR2 SASEGT. The CDR3 spans 15 residues. V was pared by 3 bases and J by 4 bases, with 4 bases of the junction left unmatched. The DNA of the CDR3 is TGTGCCAGCAGTGAGGGACAGGGGGTAGGAGAGACCCAGTACTTC. Its translation: CASSEGQGVGETQYF.

Only a few counts were recorded for this clone. The rearrangement links TRBV7-9 to TRBJ2-2; 8 nucleotides align to TRBD2. CDR3 length equals 15 residues. The V gene end was trimmed by 9 bases and the J gene end by 4 bases; junction bases not matched to a gene: 10. Germline-derived CDR1 and CDR2 are SEHNR and FQNEAQ (reference sequence). The CDR3 nucleotides read TGTGCCAGGGGGCCTCCCGGGGGGGCCACCGGGGAGCTGTTTTTT. Translating it yields CARGPPGGATGELFF.

This clone was detected once. V usage is TRBV6-5 and J usage is TRBJ2-1, with D possibly TRBD1 on 5 matching bases. The CDR3 runs 12 residues. With 5 bases removed from V and 11 bases from J, the gap between germline ends came to 13 bases. The germline V gene has CDR1 MNHEY and CDR2 SVGAGI. The CDR3 DNA reads TGTGCCAGCAGTCGACGTGGGGCCCAGCAGTTCTTC. Encoded protein: CASSRRGAQQFF.

The gene calls are TRBV21-1 and TRBJ2-3. TRBV21-1 is listed as a pseudogene. The CDR3 is made up of 18 amino acids. CDR3 sequence reads: CASSMGSPEPLIGDTQYF. The CDR3 DNA reads as TGTGCCAGCAGCATGGGATCTCCCGAGCCCCTAATCGGGGATACGCAGTATTTT.

In this sample, this clone turned up once. The V call is TRBV11-2, the J call TRBJ2-7; D is perhaps TRBD1 (6 bases). The V end was cut by 5 bases, the J end by 2 bases, with 19 bases between. Germline CDR1 and CDR2: SGHAT and FQNNGV. The CDR3 has 16 residues. This chain's CDR3 is CASSLLTGRTAYEQYF. In DNA form, the CDR3 reads TGTGCCAGCAGCCTCCTAACTGGCCGGACAGCCTACGAGCAGTACTTC.

The chain recombines TRBV19 with TRBJ1-1; 12 bases agree with TRBD1. Germline loops: CDR1 LNHDA, CDR2 SQIVND (reference sequence). The V gene end was trimmed by 4 bases and the J gene end by 6 bases; junction bases not matched to a gene: 3. This CDR3 has 14 amino acids. The CDR3: CASSRGQGAPEAFF. Written as DNA, the CDR3 is TGTGCCAGTAGTAGGGGACAGGGGGCACCTGAAGCTTTCTTT.

The chain combines TRBV10-2 with TRBJ2-3; 9 nucleotides match TRBD2. This CDR3 is built from 15 residues. V shed 7 bases and J 0 bases; nucleotides not matched to a gene: 5. Germline V gene lookup returns CDR1 WSHSY and CDR2 SAAADI. The CDR3 spells CASTSTSGSTDTQYF. Here the CDR3 DNA reads TGCGCCAGCACCTCGACTAGCGGAAGCACAGATACGCAGTATTTT.

J is TRBJ1-3 and V is TRBV6-1, with unresolved D. Germline CDR1 reads MNHNS; CDR2 reads SASEGT. CDR3 length: 11 residues. Trimming shortened V by 7 bases and J by 3 bases, and 4 bases separated the two germline ends. The CDR3 nucleotides are TGTGCCAGCAATATTGGAAACACCATATATTTT. Translated: CASNIGNTIYF.

The J gene is TRBJ2-7, the V gene TRBV6-5; D is perhaps TRBD1 or TRBD2 (5 bases each). CDR3 length equals 15 residues. Germline V lookup: CDR1 MNHEY, CDR2 SVGAGI. Between the trimmed V and J ends, which lost 0 bases and 6 bases, there was a span of 15 bases. The chain's CDR3 is CASSYSLGRGREQYF. The CDR3 DNA is TGTGCCAGCAGTTACTCGCTGGGACGGGGACGCGAGCAGTACTTC.

The rearrangement uses TRBV5-8 and TRBJ2-2, with D unresolved. Germline V lookup: CDR1 SGHTS, CDR2 YDEGEE. The CDR3 has 16 residues. With 2 bases removed from V and 1 base from J, the gap between germline ends came to 12 bases. The CDR3 nucleotides read TGTGCCAGCAGCTTTGTCCGACAACTGAACACCGGGGAGCTGTTTTTT. As protein: CASSFVRQLNTGELFF.

The V gene is TRBV7-2, the J gene TRBJ1-2, with a tentative D call TRBD1 (5 bases). In germline, CDR1 is SGHTA, CDR2 FQGNSA. V gave up 1 base and J gave up 6 bases, with 9 bases separating them. The CDR3 totals 13 residues. The CDR3 DNA reads as TGTGCCAGCAGCTTAGTTCCAGGGAATGGCTACACCTTC. This translates into CASSLVPGNGYTF.

The CDR3 DNA follows: TGTGCCAGCAGCCGCGGGACAGGTTATCAGCCCCAGCATTTT. It encodes CASSRGTGYQPQHF. The chain couples TRBV6-6 to TRBJ1-5, with 8 bases matching TRBD1. Germline V gives CDR1 MNHNY, CDR2 SVGAGI (reference sequence). V lost 6 bases to trimming and J lost 5 bases; unmatched junction nucleotides: 6. This CDR3 is built from 14 residues.

This clone was counted only a few times. This chain's CDR3 is CASSQVYATGQGSNEQFF. CDR3 in DNA: TGCGCCAGCAGCCAAGTTTATGCTACGGGACAGGGGTCCAATGAGCAGTTCTTC. The chain combines TRBV4-1 with TRBJ2-1; TRBD1 matches 10 bases. CDR3 length equals 18 residues. In germline, CDR1 is MGHRA, CDR2 YSYEKL. Unmatched junction bases numbered 12, after V lost 1 base and J lost 6 bases.

This chain uses TRBV28 with TRBJ1-5; D gene unclear. Deletions cut 2 bases from V and 4 bases from J, with 9 bases between. The germline V gene has CDR1 MDHEN and CDR2 SYDVKM. The CDR3 consists of 14 residues. CDR3 coding DNA: TGTGCCAGCAGTTTAAGGCAGCCTAATCAGCCCCAGCATTTT. It specifies CASSLRQPNQPQHF.

This clone has more than one count but fewer than ten. This chain connects TRBV19 to TRBJ1-1; D gene ambiguous. The germline gives CDR1 LNHDA, CDR2 SQIVND (reference sequence). V was cut by 5 bases and J by 5 bases, with 15 bases left in between. The CDR3 spans 14 residues. CDR3 amino acids: CASSPYRALTEAFF. CDR3 sequence (DNA): TGTGCCAGTAGTCCGTACAGAGCTCTGACTGAAGCTTTCTTT.

The rearrangement links TRBV5-1 to TRBJ2-7; 10 bases fit TRBD2. V lost 0 bases and J lost 7; bases outside the gene matches: 4. This CDR3 is built from 14 residues. In germline, CDR1 is SGHRS, CDR2 YFSETQ. The CDR3 reads CASSLVAGGGEQYF. CDR3 nucleotide sequence: TGCGCCAGCAGCTTGGTAGCGGGAGGAGGGGAGCAGTACTTC.

The chain couples TRBV7-2 to TRBJ1-2; D call uncertain. The CDR3 contains 12 residues. The V end was cut by 1 base, the J end by 8 bases, with 8 bases between. The germline V gene has CDR1 SGHTA and CDR2 FQGNSA. CDR3 region: CASSLVLGGYTF. CDR3 sequence (DNA): TGTGCCAGCAGCTTAGTTCTGGGAGGCTACACCTTC.

At least ten counts were recorded for this clone. The V and J genes are TRBV6-6 and TRBJ2-1; unclear D gene. The V end lost 7 bases, the J end lost 5 bases, and 9 bases lay between the germline ends. The CDR3 extends over 12 amino acids. The V gene's germline CDR1 is MNHNY and CDR2 SVGAGI (reference sequence). As DNA, the CDR3 is TGTGCCAGCAACGGCGAGCACAATGAGCAGTTCTTC. Amino acids: CASNGEHNEQFF.

This clone was seen only once. The rearrangement uses TRBV5-1 and TRBJ2-1, with a possible D match to TRBD1 (6 bases). V lost 4 bases to trimming and J lost 0 bases, with 11 bases between them. The germline V gene has CDR1 SGHRS and CDR2 YFSETQ. The CDR3 extends over 15 amino acids. The CDR3 protein is CASSLGQSSYNEQFF. CDR3 coding DNA: TGCGCCAGCAGCCTAGGACAGAGCTCCTACAATGAGCAGTTCTTC.

The rearrangement uses TRBV5-1 and TRBJ1-3; maybe TRBD1 (5 bases). The germline V gene has CDR1 SGHRS and CDR2 YFSETQ. The CDR3 runs to 14 residues. V gave up 4 bases and J gave up 9 bases, with 17 bases separating them. The CDR3 DNA is TGCGCCAGCAGCAGGACCTCAGGGAGGGGCACCATATATTTT. It specifies CASSRTSGRGTIYF.

This sequence joins TRBV10-1 and TRBJ2-2, with unresolved D. The V and J ends lost 0 bases and 0 bases respectively, with 8 bases between them. The germline gives CDR1 WNHNN, CDR2 SYGVQD (reference sequence). This CDR3 spans 16 amino acids. The CDR3 loop is CASSESFAANTGELFF. DNA of the CDR3: TGCGCCAGCAGTGAGTCGTTTGCAGCGAACACCGGGGAGCTGTTTTTT.